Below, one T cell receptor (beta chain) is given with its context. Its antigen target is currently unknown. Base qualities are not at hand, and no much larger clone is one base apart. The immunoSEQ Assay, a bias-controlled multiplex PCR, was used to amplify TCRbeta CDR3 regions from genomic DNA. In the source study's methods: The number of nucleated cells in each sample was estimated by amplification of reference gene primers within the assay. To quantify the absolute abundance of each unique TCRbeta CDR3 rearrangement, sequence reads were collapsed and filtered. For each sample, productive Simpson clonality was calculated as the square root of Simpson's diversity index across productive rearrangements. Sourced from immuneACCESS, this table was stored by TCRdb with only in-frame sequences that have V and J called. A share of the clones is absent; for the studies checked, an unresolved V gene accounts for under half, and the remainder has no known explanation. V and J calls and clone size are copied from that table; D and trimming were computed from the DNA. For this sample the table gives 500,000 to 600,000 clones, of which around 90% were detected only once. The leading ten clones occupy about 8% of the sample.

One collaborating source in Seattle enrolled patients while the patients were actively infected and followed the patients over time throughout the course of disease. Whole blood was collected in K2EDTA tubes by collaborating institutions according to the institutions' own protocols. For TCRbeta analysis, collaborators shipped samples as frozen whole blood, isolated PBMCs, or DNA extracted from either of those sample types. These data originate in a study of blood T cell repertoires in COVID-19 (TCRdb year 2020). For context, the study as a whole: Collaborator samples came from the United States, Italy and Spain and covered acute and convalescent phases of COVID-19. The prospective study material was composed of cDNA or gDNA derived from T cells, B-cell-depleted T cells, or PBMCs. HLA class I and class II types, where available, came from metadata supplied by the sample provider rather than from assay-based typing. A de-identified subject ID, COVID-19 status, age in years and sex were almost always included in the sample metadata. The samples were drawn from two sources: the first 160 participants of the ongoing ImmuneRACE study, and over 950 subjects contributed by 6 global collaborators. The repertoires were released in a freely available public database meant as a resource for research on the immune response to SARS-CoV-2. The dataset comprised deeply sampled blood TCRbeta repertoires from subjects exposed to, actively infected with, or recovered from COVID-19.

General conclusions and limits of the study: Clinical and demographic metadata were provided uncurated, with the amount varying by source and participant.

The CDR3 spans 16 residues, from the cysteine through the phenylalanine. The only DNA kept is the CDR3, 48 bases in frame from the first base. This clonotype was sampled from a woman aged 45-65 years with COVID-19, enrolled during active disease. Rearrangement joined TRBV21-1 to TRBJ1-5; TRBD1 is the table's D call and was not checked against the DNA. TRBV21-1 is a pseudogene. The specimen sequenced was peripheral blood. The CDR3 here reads CASSRDRGPKYQPQHF. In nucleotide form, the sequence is TGTGCCAGCAGCAGGGACAGGGGGCCGAAATATCAGCCCCAGCATTTT.